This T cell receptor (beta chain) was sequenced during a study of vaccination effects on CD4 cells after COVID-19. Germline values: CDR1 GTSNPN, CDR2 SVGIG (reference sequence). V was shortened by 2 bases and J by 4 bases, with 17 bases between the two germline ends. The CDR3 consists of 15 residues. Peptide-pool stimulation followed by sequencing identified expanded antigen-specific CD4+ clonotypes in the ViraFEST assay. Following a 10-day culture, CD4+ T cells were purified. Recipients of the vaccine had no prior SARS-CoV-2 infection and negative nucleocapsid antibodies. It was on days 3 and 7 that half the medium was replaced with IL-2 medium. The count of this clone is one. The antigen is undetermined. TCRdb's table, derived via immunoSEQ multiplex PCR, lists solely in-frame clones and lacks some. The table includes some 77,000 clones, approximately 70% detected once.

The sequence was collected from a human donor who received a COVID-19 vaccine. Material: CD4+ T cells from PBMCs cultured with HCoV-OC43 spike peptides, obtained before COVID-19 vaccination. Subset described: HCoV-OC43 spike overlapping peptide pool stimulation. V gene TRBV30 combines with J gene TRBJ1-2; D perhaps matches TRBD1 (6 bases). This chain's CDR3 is CAWSLAGALSYGYTF. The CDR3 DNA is TGTGCCTGGAGTTTGGCAGGGGCCTTAAGCTATGGCTACACCTTC. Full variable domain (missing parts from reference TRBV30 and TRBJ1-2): SQTIHQWPATLVQPVGSPLSLECTVEGTSNPNLYWYRQAAGRGLQLLFYSVGIGQISSEVPQNLSASRPQDRQFILSSKKLLLSDSGFYLCAWSLAGALSYGYTFGSGTRLTVV.